The 27 T cell receptor beta chains below were found in one sample sequenced in a study of OX40 agonist ivuxolimab in advanced cancers. TCRdb's table, derived via immunoSEQ multiplex PCR, lists solely in-frame clones and lacks some. The sample has approximately 60,000 clones; 70% to 90% are singletons. The sequencing used CD4+ or CD8+ T cells sorted from blood, collected in a trial of the OX40 agonist ivuxolimab. The origin of the receptors is an adult with an advanced solid tumor such as melanoma, head and neck, liver or kidney cancer.

The rearrangement joins TRBV5-1 to TRBJ2-2, with 7 nucleotides matching TRBD1. This CDR3 region has 15 residues. Per germline, CDR1 SGHRS and CDR2 YFSETQ. Trimming removed 0 bases from V and 5 bases from J; junction bases left unmatched: 4. CDR3 DNA: TGCGCCAGCAGCTTGGGAGACAGGGAGACCGGGGAGCTGTTTTTT. The encoded protein is CASSLGDRETGELFF.

This clone came up once. The chain links TRBV4-3 to TRBJ1-6, with D uncertain. The CDR3 sequence is 14 residues long. Germline values: CDR1 LGHNA, CDR2 YSLEER. V lost 2 bases and J lost 5, with 7 bases in between. The CDR3 DNA reads as TGCGCCAGCAGCCAATATCTACATAATTCACCCCTCCACTTT. Its translation is CASSQYLHNSPLHF.

The V call is TRBV28, the J call TRBJ2-7; TRBD2 agrees at 8 bases. CDR3 length: 14 residues. After removal of 2 bases from V and 2 bases from J, the junction contained 2 bases not matched to a gene. Per germline, CDR1 MDHEN and CDR2 SYDVKM. In nucleotides, the CDR3 is TGTGCCAGCAGTTTAGCGGGGGGAACCTACGAGCAGTACGTC. Amino acid sequence: CASSLAGGTYEQYV.

The chain is built from TRBV11-2 and TRBJ1-5; 11 bases are shared with TRBD1. After removal of 5 bases from V and 6 bases from J, the junction contained 6 bases not matched to a gene. The CDR3 runs to 15 residues. Germline loops: CDR1 SGHAT, CDR2 FQNNGV. CDR3 loop: CASSPTGTGGQPQHF. CDR3 coding DNA: TGTGCCAGCAGCCCGACCGGGACAGGGGGTCAGCCCCAGCATTTT.

This chain joins TRBV11-2 and TRBJ2-7, with TRBD2 identical over 8 bases. J lost 2 bases, V lost 1 base, and 1 base had no gene match. Germline V lookup: CDR1 SGHAT, CDR2 FQNNGV. CDR3 length equals 14 residues. Written as DNA, the CDR3 is TGTGCCAGCAGCTTAGCGGGGGGGACCTACGAGCAGTACTTC. This translates into CASSLAGGTYEQYF.

The genes are TRBV6-5 and TRBJ1-2; TRBD1 is a possible D gene (5 bases). Germline CDR1 and CDR2: MNHEY and SVGAGI. The CDR3 covers 15 residues. V lost 2 bases and J lost 8, with 18 bases in between. In DNA form, the CDR3 reads TGTGCCAGCAGTTACGAGGGCAGGGCCTCGCAGGGCTACACCTTC. The encoded protein is CASSYEGRASQGYTF.

CDR3 residues: CASSQDTGVYEQYF. CDR3 in DNA: TGCGCCAGCAGCCAAGATACAGGCGTCTACGAGCAGTACTTC. The chain has TRBV4-3 and TRBJ2-7; tentatively, D is TRBD1 (5 bases). The V and J ends lost 0 bases and 3 bases respectively, with 9 bases between them. The CDR3 length is 14 residues. Germline CDR1 is LGHNA and CDR2 is YSLEER.

This sequence joins TRBV28 and TRBJ2-5, with 7 bases aligning to TRBD1. The CDR3 loop spans 15 amino acids. The J segment lost 2 bases and the V segment lost 4 bases, leaving 7 bases of the junction unmatched. Germline assignment: CDR1 MDHEN and CDR2 SYDVKM. The DNA of the CDR3 is TGTGCCAGCAGTTCGCTGACAGGGCGGCAAGAGACCCAGTACTTC. It translates to CASSSLTGRQETQYF.

The rearrangement joins TRBV7-9 to TRBJ2-7, with 10 bases identical to TRBD2. The CDR3 spans 13 residues. Germline CDR1 is SEHNR and CDR2 is FQNEAQ (reference sequence). The J segment lost 0 bases and the V segment lost 9 bases, leaving 2 bases of the junction unmatched. CDR3 nucleotide sequence: TGTGCCAGTTGGACTAGCGGCTCCTACGAGCAGTACTTC. The encoded protein is CASWTSGSYEQYF.

This clone was counted between two and nine times. The chain recombines TRBV2 with TRBJ1-5; D remains ambiguous. Per germline, CDR1 SNHLY and CDR2 FYNNEI. This CDR3 spans 16 amino acids. Trimming took off 2 bases at V and 1 base at J, with 12 bases between the two ends. CDR3 protein: CASSESLLDSNQPQHF. In DNA form, the CDR3 reads TGTGCCAGCAGTGAATCGTTATTGGACAGCAATCAGCCCCAGCATTTT.

This chain joins TRBV5-6 and TRBJ2-3, with D unclear. Per germline, CDR1 SGHDT and CDR2 YYEEEE. Trimming took off 3 bases at V and 7 bases at J, with 18 bases between the two ends. CDR3 length equals 15 residues. In nucleotides, the CDR3 is TGTGCCAGCAGCTCCCTGGCAGGACCCCGCAATACGCAGTATTTT. Its translation: CASSSLAGPRNTQYF.

V usage is TRBV19 and J usage is TRBJ2-2, with TRBD1 as a possible D gene (5 bases). Deletions cut 5 bases from V and 4 bases from J, with 8 bases between. The germline CDR1 and CDR2 sequences are LNHDA and SQIVND (reference sequence). CDR3 length equals 13 residues. The CDR3 sequence is CASSFRVTGELFF. CDR3 nucleotide sequence: TGTGCCAGTAGTTTCAGGGTCACCGGGGAGCTGTTTTTT. Full variable domain (outside the CDR3, taken from reference TRBV19 and TRBJ2-2): DGGITQSPKYLFRKEGQNVTLSCEQNLNHDAMYWYRQDPGQGLRLIYYSQIVNDFQKGDIAEGYSVSREKKESFPLTVTSAQKNPTAFYLCASSFRVTGELFFGEGSRLTVL.

This clone has just one count. The rearrangement joins TRBV27 to TRBJ2-7; D not resolved. CDR1 is MNHEY and CDR2 is SMNVEV in the germline V gene (reference sequence). V was cut by 5 bases and J by 0 bases, with 5 bases left in between. The CDR3 has 12 residues. Written as DNA, the CDR3 is TGTGCCAGCAGTGCCAACTCCTACGAGCAGTACTTC. It translates to CASSANSYEQYF.

J is TRBJ2-1 and V is TRBV19, with D perhaps being TRBD1 or TRBD2 (5 bases each). CDR1 LNHDA and CDR2 SQIVND come from the germline V gene (reference sequence). Trimming left V 5 bases short and J 8 bases short, with 13 bases between. The CDR3 is 13 residues long. CDR3 nucleotide sequence: TGTGCCAGTAGTTTTAGCTGGGACGATGAGCAGTTCTTC. This sequence encodes CASSFSWDDEQFF.

The gene calls are TRBV7-9 and TRBJ2-3; perhaps TRBD2 as D (6 bases). Germline CDR1 SEHNR, CDR2 FQNEAQ (reference sequence). The CDR3 loop spans 15 amino acids. The ends were cut back, 3 bases at V and 4 bases at J, with 14 bases in the middle. The CDR3 DNA reads as TGTGCCAGCAGCTTCGGGAGCGGAGGGGCAGATACGCAGTATTTT. Protein sequence: CASSFGSGGADTQYF.

This clone was seen just once. The chain combines TRBV7-6 with TRBJ2-1; TRBD2 agrees at 8 bases. J gave up 5 bases and V 5 bases, and 8 bases lay outside the gene matches. The CDR3 runs to 15 residues. Germline loops: CDR1 SGHVS, CDR2 FNYEAQ. The CDR3 sequence is CASSPGLAPNNEQFF. In DNA form, the CDR3 reads TGTGCCAGCAGCCCTGGACTAGCCCCCAACAATGAGCAGTTCTTC.

The V call is TRBV4-1, the J call TRBJ1-1, with D perhaps matching TRBD1 (5 bases). This CDR3 is built from 15 residues. CDR1 is MGHRA and CDR2 is YSYEKL in the germline V gene. Trimming stripped 1 base from V and 5 bases from J, with 14 bases between. The CDR3 loop reads CASSQAGAGGTEAFF. The DNA of the CDR3 is TGCGCCAGCAGCCAAGCCGGCGCTGGGGGGACTGAAGCTTTCTTT.

V and J are TRBV4-1 and TRBJ2-5; D is ambiguous. The germline V gene has CDR1 MGHRA and CDR2 YSYEKL. V was pared by 1 base and J by 1 base, with 7 bases between. The CDR3 runs 14 residues. CDR3 in DNA: TGCGCCAGCAGCCAAGTCGGCTTCCAAGAGACCCAGTACTTC. It is translated as CASSQVGFQETQYF.

The chain joins TRBV13 to TRBJ1-1; D perhaps matches TRBD1 (5 bases). Germline lookup yields CDR1 PRHDT and CDR2 FYEKMQ (reference sequence). Trimming removed 5 bases from V and 1 base from J, with 14 bases in between. This CDR3 is 15 amino acids long. DNA for the CDR3: TGTGCCAGCAGCGGGGCGGGGGAGACGAACACTGAAGCTTTCTTT. It is translated as CASSGAGETNTEAFF.

For this clone: Other DNA sequences within the sample encode an identical CDR3. The chain is built from TRBV7-8 and TRBJ2-7, with D unresolved. Germline V gene data show CDR1 as SGHVS and CDR2 as FQNEAQ. This CDR3 has 13 residues. Trimming pared 2 bases from V and 3 bases from J, leaving 8 bases between. Here the CDR3 reads CASSLSPNYEQYV. The CDR3 region has the DNA TGTGCCAGCAGCTTAAGCCCGAACTACGAGCAGTACGTC.

V usage is TRBV7-2 and J usage is TRBJ1-3; no definite D call. The CDR3 extends over 14 amino acids. Per germline, CDR1 SGHTA and CDR2 FQGNSA. V lost 5 bases to trimming and J lost 1 base, with 9 bases between them. CDR3 residues: CASSPGGSGNTIYF. The CDR3 DNA reads TGTGCCAGCAGCCCCGGCGGGTCTGGAAACACCATATATTTT.

This clone was seen only a few times. This chain joins TRBV2 and TRBJ1-2; no reliable D call. CDR3 length: 12 residues. V was clipped by 4 bases and J by 4 bases, with 7 bases between them. In germline, CDR1 is SNHLY, CDR2 FYNNEI. Here the CDR3 reads CASSGTAYGYTF. The CDR3 nucleotides read TGTGCCAGCAGTGGGACGGCCTATGGCTACACCTTC.

The V gene is TRBV10-2, the J gene TRBJ1-2, with D unresolved. Germline assignment: CDR1 WSHSY and CDR2 SAAADI. V was pared by 10 bases and J by 3 bases, with 6 bases between. The CDR3 runs 10 residues. CDR3 residues: CATLDYGYTF. CDR3 in DNA: TGCGCCACCTTAGACTATGGCTACACCTTC.

This clone was counted only a few times. The sample contains more than one DNA sequence encoding this CDR3. The J gene is TRBJ1-1, the V gene TRBV19, with D possibly TRBD1 on 5 matching bases. The germline V gene encodes CDR1 LNHDA and CDR2 SQIVND (reference sequence). Trimming pared 3 bases from V and 5 bases from J, leaving 10 bases between. The CDR3 spans 13 residues. DNA of the CDR3: TGTGCCAGTAGTATCGTCGGGGGGACTGAAGCTTTCTTT. Amino acid sequence: CASSIVGGTEAFF.

The rearrangement joins TRBV4-3 to TRBJ1-1; no reliable D call. Germline V lookup: CDR1 LGHNA, CDR2 YSLEER. The CDR3 extends over 16 amino acids. Trimming took off 1 base at V and 4 bases at J, with 16 bases between the two ends. Here the CDR3 reads CASSQGGNSVATEAFF. As DNA, the CDR3 is TGCGCCAGCAGCCAAGGTGGTAACAGTGTAGCCACTGAAGCTTTCTTT.

This rearrangement joins TRBV28 to TRBJ2-1, with D perhaps TRBD1 (6 bases). Trimming removed 4 bases at V and 5 bases at J, with 12 bases between. This CDR3 is 14 amino acids long. CDR1 and CDR2 (germline): MDHEN, SYDVKM. The CDR3 coding sequence is TGTGCCAGCAGTTGGCCGGGACATGACAATGAGCAGTTCTTC. Amino acid sequence: CASSWPGHDNEQFF.

V usage is TRBV7-9 and J usage is TRBJ1-1; 7 bases align to TRBD1. This CDR3 has 13 residues. The J segment lost 7 bases and the V segment lost 4 bases, leaving 6 bases of the junction unmatched. The germline CDR1 and CDR2 sequences are SEHNR and FQNEAQ (reference sequence). This CDR3 reads CASSSGTALEAFF. In DNA, the CDR3 is TGTGCCAGCAGCTCCGGGACAGCCCTTGAAGCTTTCTTT. The full variable domain, with the rest looked up from reference TRBV7-9 and TRBJ1-1, is DTGVSQNPRHKITKRGQNVTFRCDPISEHNRLYWYRQTLGQGPEFLTYFQNEAQLEKSRLLSDRFSAERPKGSFSTLEIQRTEQGDSAMYLCASSSGTALEAFFGQGTRLTVV.